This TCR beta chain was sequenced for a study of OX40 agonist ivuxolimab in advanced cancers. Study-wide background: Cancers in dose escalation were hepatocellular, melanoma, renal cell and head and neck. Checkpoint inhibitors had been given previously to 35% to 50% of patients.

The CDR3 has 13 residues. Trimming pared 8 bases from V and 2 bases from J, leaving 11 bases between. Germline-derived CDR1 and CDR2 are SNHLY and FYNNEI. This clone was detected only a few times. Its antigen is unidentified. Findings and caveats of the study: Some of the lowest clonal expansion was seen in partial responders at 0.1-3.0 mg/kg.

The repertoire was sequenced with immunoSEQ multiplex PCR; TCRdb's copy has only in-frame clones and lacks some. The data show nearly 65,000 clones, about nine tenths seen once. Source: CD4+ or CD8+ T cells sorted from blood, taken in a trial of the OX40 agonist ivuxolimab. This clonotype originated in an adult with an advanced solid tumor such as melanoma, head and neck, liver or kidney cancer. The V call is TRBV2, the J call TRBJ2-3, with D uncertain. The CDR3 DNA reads TGTGCCAGCTGGGAAGGGCCCACAGATACGCAGTATTTT. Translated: CASWEGPTDTQYF.